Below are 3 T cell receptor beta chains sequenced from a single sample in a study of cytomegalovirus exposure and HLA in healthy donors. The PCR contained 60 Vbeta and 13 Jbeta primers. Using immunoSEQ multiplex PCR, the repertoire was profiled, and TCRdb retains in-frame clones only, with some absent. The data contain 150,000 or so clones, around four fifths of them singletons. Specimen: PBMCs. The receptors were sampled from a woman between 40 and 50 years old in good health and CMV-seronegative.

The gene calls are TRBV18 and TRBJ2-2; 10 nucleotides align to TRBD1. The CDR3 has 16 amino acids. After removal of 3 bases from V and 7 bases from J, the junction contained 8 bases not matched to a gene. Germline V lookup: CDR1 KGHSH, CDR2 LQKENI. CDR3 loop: CASSPRRDRGNGELFF. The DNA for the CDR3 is TGTGCCAGCTCACCTCGCCGGGACAGGGGTAACGGGGAGCTGTTTTTT.

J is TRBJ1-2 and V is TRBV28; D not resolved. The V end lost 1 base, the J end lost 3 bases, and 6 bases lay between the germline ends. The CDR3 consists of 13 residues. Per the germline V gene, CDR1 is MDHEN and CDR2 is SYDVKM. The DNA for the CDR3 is TGTGCCAGCAGTTTATCGGTTCACTATGGCTACACCTTC. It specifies CASSLSVHYGYTF.

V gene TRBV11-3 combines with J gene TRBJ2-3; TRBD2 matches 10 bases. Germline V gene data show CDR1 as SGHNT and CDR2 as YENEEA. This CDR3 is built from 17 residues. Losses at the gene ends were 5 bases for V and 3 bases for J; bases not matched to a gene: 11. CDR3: CASSVRAAGGGTDTQYF. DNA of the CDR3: TGTGCCAGCAGCGTACGAGCAGCGGGAGGGGGTACAGATACGCAGTATTTT. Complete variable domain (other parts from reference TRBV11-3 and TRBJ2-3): EAGVVQSPRYKIIEKKQPVAFWCNPISGHNTLYWYLQNLGQGPELLIRYENEEAVDDSQLPKDRFSAERLKGVDSTLKIQPAELGDSAVYLCASSVRAAGGGTDTQYFGPGTRLTVL.